This T cell receptor beta chain appears in the sequencing data of a study of blood T cell repertoires in COVID-19. Sequenced by immunoSEQ multiplex PCR; TCRdb stores in-frame clones only, minus some. This table holds approximately 200,000 clones, approximately 90% found once. CDR3 length: 16 amino acids. V was shortened by 1 base and J by 0 bases, with 12 bases between the two germline ends. Germline-derived CDR1 and CDR2 are SGHVS and FNYEAQ. The sequence came from a woman aged 30 to 39 who had recovered from COVID-19. This chain uses TRBV7-6 with TRBJ1-1; D is unresolved. Sequencing used PBMCs or T cells enriched from blood (not recorded which). The CDR3 coding sequence is TGTGCCAGCAGCTTAGAGACACCGGCACTGAACACTGAAGCTTTCTTT. Translated: CASSLETPALNTEAFF.